These 5 T cell receptor beta chains were sequenced from one sample in a study of cytomegalovirus exposure and HLA in healthy donors (dated by TCRdb to 2016 to 2017). Libraries were constructed by the immunoSEQ multiplex PCR assay. A mixture of 60 forward primers for TCR Vbeta segments and 13 reverse primers for TCR Jbeta segments was used in the multiplex PCR. Drawn from immuneACCESS, this table holds only the in-frame rearrangements with V and J called that TCRdb kept. Clones are partly lost; checked studies trace under half to an unresolved V gene and leave the rest unexplained. The sample includes some 180,000 clones, with about 85% observed a single time. The ten biggest clones cover about 2.7% of the sample. The sample comprised PBMCs. These receptors all stem from a man younger than 40 in good health and CMV-seropositive.

This chain's CDR3 is CAWHNQGIGTGELFF. The CDR3 nucleotides are TGTGCCTGGCATAACCAGGGTATTGGCACCGGGGAGCTGTTTTTT. The chain is built from TRBV30 and TRBJ2-2, with D maybe TRBD1 (5 bases). The length of the CDR3 is 15 residues. V was trimmed by 5 bases and J by 4 bases, leaving 17 bases between them. Germline V CDR1 and CDR2: GTSNPN, SVGIG (reference sequence).

The rearrangement links TRBV5-1 to TRBJ2-7, with a weak D call TRBD2 (5 bases). The CDR3 has 15 residues. Germline CDR1 and CDR2: SGHRS and YFSETQ. V lost 4 bases, J lost 6 bases, and 20 bases lay in between. The CDR3 loop reads CASSTGPAGIGEQYF. CDR3 DNA: TGCGCCAGCAGCACGGGTCCAGCCGGGATCGGCGAGCAGTACTTC.

The chain combines TRBV5-1 with TRBJ1-1; possibly TRBD1 for D (5 bases). The CDR3 consists of 13 residues. Germline CDR1 SGHRS, CDR2 YFSETQ. V lost 4 bases to trimming and J lost 4 bases, with 11 bases between them. The chain's CDR3 is CASSAQGGTEAFF. The CDR3 DNA reads TGCGCCAGCAGCGCGCAGGGTGGCACTGAAGCTTTCTTT.

The table lists this clone with a few counts. V and J are TRBV4-3 and TRBJ2-5; the D gene is possibly TRBD1 (6 bases). The CDR3 is 14 residues long. Between the trimmed V and J ends, which lost 4 bases and 6 bases, there was a span of 15 bases. Germline assignment: CDR1 LGHNA and CDR2 YSLEER. CDR3 sequence reads: CASSRTAGEKTQYF. DNA of the CDR3: TGCGCCAGCAGCCGGACCGCAGGGGAGAAGACCCAGTACTTC.

V usage is TRBV5-6 and J usage is TRBJ2-1; 7 positions match TRBD2. The CDR3 totals 14 residues. The germline gives CDR1 SGHDT, CDR2 YYEEEE. The V segment lost 3 bases and the J segment 9 bases; nucleotides outside the gene matches: 9. The CDR3 loop is CASSSRTRGGEQFF. The CDR3 bases are TGTGCCAGCAGCTCCCGGACTAGGGGAGGTGAGCAGTTCTTC.